This is a list of T cell receptor beta chains from one sample in a study of blood T cell repertoires in COVID-19. Sequenced by immunoSEQ multiplex PCR; TCRdb stores in-frame clones only, minus some. This sample has under 250,000 clones, with around 85% found just once. Sequenced sample: peripheral blood. All receptors derive from a woman between 65 and 79 years old with COVID-19, enrolled during active disease. Each CDR3 is given with its conserved first and last residue. The D gene is left open where the match is weak. Clone sizes are given selectively: once, few, many, or a class where the clone is expanded.

D,V,J,length,size,CDR3,DNA
NA,TRBV5-4,TRBJ1-2,16,NA,CASSLERSTGARGYTF,TGTGCCAGCAGCTTGGAAAGATCGACAGGCGCTAGGGGCTACACCTTC
NA,TRBV30,TRBJ1-1,11,NA,CAWRSEREAFF,TGTGCCTGGAGATCAGAGAGGGAAGCTTTCTTT
TRBD1,TRBV7-9,TRBJ2-7,15,NA,CASGTDRGHLYEQYF,TGTGCCAGCGGAACTGACAGGGGGCATCTCTACGAGCAGTACTTC
NA,TRBV2,TRBJ1-6,12,NA,CASNRDNSPLHF,TGTGCCAGCAACAGGGATAATTCACCCCTCCACTTT
NA,TRBV7-8,TRBJ2-7,14,NA,CASSLYRETYEQYF,TGTGCCAGCAGCTTATACAGGGAAACCTACGAGCAGTACTTC
TRBD1,TRBV2,TRBJ1-6,15,NA,CASRDGQGAILPLHF,TGTGCCAGCAGAGATGGACAGGGGGCGATCTTACCCCTCCACTTT
TRBD2,TRBV7-2,TRBJ2-7,14,few,CASSLGTSADEQYF,TGTGCCAGCAGCCTCGGGACTAGCGCCGACGAGCAGTACTTC
TRBD2,TRBV19,TRBJ2-2,16,NA,CASSVAGGPYTGELFF,TGTGCCAGCAGTGTAGCGGGAGGCCCGTACACCGGGGAGCTGTTTTTT
NA,TRBV9,TRBJ2-7,15,few,CASSVGLQGFDEQYF,TGTGCCAGCAGCGTGGGATTACAGGGTTTTGACGAGCAGTACTTC
TRBD1,TRBV11-3,TRBJ1-2,15,NA,CASSYGDRGRYGYTF,TGTGCCAGCAGCTACGGGGACAGGGGACGATATGGCTACACCTTC
TRBD2,TRBV7-9,TRBJ2-3,17,NA,CASSSLAGGGRTDTQYF,TGTGCCAGCAGCTCGCTAGCGGGGGGAGGTAGGACAGATACGCAGTATTTT
TRBD2,TRBV7-6,TRBJ2-1,14,NA,CASSSGLGVNEQFF,TGTGCCAGCAGCTCGGGACTAGGAGTCAATGAGCAGTTCTTC
TRBD2,TRBV5-1,TRBJ2-2,16,NA,CASSRTTSGQSGELFF,TGCGCCAGCAGCCGAACCACTAGCGGTCAATCCGGGGAGCTGTTTTTT
NA,TRBV7-2,TRBJ2-3,12,NA,CASSPTGDTQYF,TGTGCCAGCAGCCCGACGGGGGATACGCAGTATTTT
TRBD1,TRBV4-3,TRBJ1-1,16,NA,CASSQDRTGLNTEAFF,TGCGCCAGCAGCCAAGATCGGACAGGTTTGAACACTGAAGCTTTCTTT
NA,TRBV7-2,TRBJ1-2,16,NA,CASSLGSLRANYGYTF,TGTGCCAGCAGCTTGGGCAGCCTGAGAGCTAACTATGGCTACACCTTC
NA,TRBV5-4,TRBJ2-5,14,once,CASSLTGYQETQYF,TGTGCCAGCAGCTTAACGGGGTACCAAGAGACCCAGTACTTC
NA,TRBV7-2,TRBJ1-6,15,NA,CASRQESSYNSPLHF,TGTGCCAGCAGACAGGAGAGCTCCTATAATTCACCCCTCCACTTT
NA,TRBV5-4,TRBJ2-7,14,NA,CASSAGLRPYEQYF,TGTGCCAGCAGCGCGGGCCTACGCCCCTACGAGCAGTACTTC
TRBD2,TRBV11-2,TRBJ2-7,18,NA,CASSLVKGTSGNSYEQYF,TGTGCCAGCAGCTTAGTTAAGGGGACTAGCGGAAACTCCTACGAGCAGTACTTC
NA,TRBV6-2/TRBV6-3,TRBJ2-1,11,NA,CASSYPNEQFF,TGTGCCAGCAGTTACCCTAATGAGCAGTTCTTC
TRBD1,TRBV9,TRBJ2-3,17,once,CASSVGYRDRGSDTQYF,TGTGCCAGCAGCGTAGGATACCGGGACAGGGGTTCAGATACGCAGTATTTT
NA,TRBV2,TRBJ2-2,12,NA,CASSTGTGELFF,TGTGCCAGCAGTACAGGAACCGGGGAGCTGTTTTTT
TRBD1,TRBV7-2,TRBJ1-2,14,NA,CASSLASQGVGYTF,TGTGCCAGCAGCTTAGCAAGCCAGGGGGTGGGCTACACCTTC
NA,TRBV5-1,TRBJ2-2,15,NA,CASSLEFSDTGELFF,TGCGCCAGCAGCTTGGAATTCAGTGACACCGGGGAGCTGTTTTTT
TRBD1,TRBV28,TRBJ1-5,19,few,CASSLFGTGYVGSNQPQHF,TGTGCCAGCAGTTTATTTGGGACAGGGTACGTCGGAAGCAATCAGCCCCAGCATTTT
NA,TRBV18,TRBJ1-1,16,few,CASSPREGRGDTEAFF,TGTGCCAGCTCACCTCGTGAGGGCAGGGGAGACACTGAAGCTTTCTTT
NA,TRBV18,TRBJ2-7,16,NA,CASSPALEGKNYEQYF,TGTGCCAGCTCCCCTGCGTTGGAGGGAAAAAACTACGAGCAGTACTTC
NA,TRBV21-1,TRBJ1-6,17,NA,CASINARGNIVNSPLHF,TGTGCCAGCATCAACGCCAGGGGGAACATCGTTAATTCACCCCTCCACTTT
TRBD1,TRBV5-1,TRBJ1-4,14,once,CASSSGQNNEKLFF,TGCGCCAGCAGCTCGGGACAGAATAATGAAAAACTGTTTTTT
NA,TRBV12-3/TRBV12-4,TRBJ1-2,12,once,CASSLGQYGYTF,TGTGCCAGCAGTTTAGGGCAGTATGGCTACACCTTC
NA,TRBV18,TRBJ1-2,16,NA,CASSPPVTQVYYGYTF,TGTGCCAGCTCACCACCGGTCACCCAGGTTTACTATGGCTACACCTTC
NA,TRBV15,TRBJ2-7,16,NA,CATSRDATGLAYEQYF,TGTGCCACCAGCAGAGATGCAACAGGCTTGGCCTACGAGCAGTACTTC
NA,TRBV7-2,TRBJ1-5,13,NA,CASSLGRGQPQHF,TGTGCCAGCAGCTTGGGCCGGGGGCAGCCCCAGCATTTT
NA,TRBV30,TRBJ2-2,12,NA,CAWSRDTGELFF,TGTGCCTGGAGTCGTGACACCGGGGAGCTGTTTTTT
TRBD2,TRBV7-2,TRBJ2-1,19,NA,CASSLARLAGVPPGYEQFF,TGTGCCAGCAGCTTAGCGCGTCTAGCGGGGGTCCCCCCAGGCTATGAGCAGTTCTTC
NA,TRBV24-1,TRBJ2-7,14,NA,CATSDAGSSYEQYF,TGTGCCACCAGTGATGCGGGGAGCTCCTACGAGCAGTACTTC
TRBD2,TRBV15,TRBJ2-5,16,NA,CATSRWTSGGQETQYF,TGTGCCACCAGCAGGTGGACTAGCGGGGGCCAAGAGACCCAGTACTTC
NA,TRBV5-8,TRBJ1-1,16,NA,CASSSTRTGRYTEAFF,TGTGCCAGCAGCTCTACCCGAACAGGGAGATACACTGAAGCTTTCTTT
NA,TRBV5-1,TRBJ2-7,14,NA,CASSLSGDTYEQYF,TGCGCCAGCAGCTTATCAGGGGACACCTACGAGCAGTACTTC
NA,TRBV12-3/TRBV12-4,TRBJ1-1,12,NA,CASSLKRTGAFF,TGTGCCAGCAGTTTGAAGCGGACCGGAGCTTTCTTT
NA,TRBV6-2/TRBV6-3,TRBJ1-1,13,NA,CASSYGQLTEAFF,TGTGCCAGCAGTTACGGACAGCTCACTGAAGCTTTCTTT
NA,TRBV10-3,TRBJ1-2,14,NA,CAIRESQANYGYTF,TGTGCCATCAGGGAATCACAGGCTAACTATGGCTACACCTTC
TRBD1,TRBV18,TRBJ1-2,15,NA,CASSRRDSANYGYTF,TGTGCCAGCTCCCGGAGGGACAGCGCTAACTATGGCTACACCTTC
TRBD1,TRBV19,TRBJ1-2,14,NA,CASRNTGGAYGYTF,TGTGCCAGTAGGAACACAGGGGGAGCCTATGGCTACACCTTC
TRBD2,TRBV6-2/TRBV6-3,TRBJ2-2,17,few,CASSSTSGGPFTGELFF,TGTGCCAGCAGTTCCACTAGCGGGGGGCCCTTCACCGGGGAGCTGTTTTTT